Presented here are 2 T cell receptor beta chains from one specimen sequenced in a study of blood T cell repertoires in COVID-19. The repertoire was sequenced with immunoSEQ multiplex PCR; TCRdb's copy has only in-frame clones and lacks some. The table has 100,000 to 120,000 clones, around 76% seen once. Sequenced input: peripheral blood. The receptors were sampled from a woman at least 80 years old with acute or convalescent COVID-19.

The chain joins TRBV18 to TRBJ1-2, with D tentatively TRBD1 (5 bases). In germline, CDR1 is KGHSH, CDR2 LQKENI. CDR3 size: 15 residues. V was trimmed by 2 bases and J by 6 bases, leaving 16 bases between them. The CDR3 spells CASSPAGFTSDGYTF. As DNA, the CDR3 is TGTGCCAGCTCACCAGCAGGGTTCACCTCCGATGGCTACACCTTC.

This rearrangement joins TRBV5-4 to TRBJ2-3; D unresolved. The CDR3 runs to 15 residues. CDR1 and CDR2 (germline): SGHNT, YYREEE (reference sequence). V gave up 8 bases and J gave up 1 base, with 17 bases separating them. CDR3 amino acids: CASHGEYGGTDTQYF. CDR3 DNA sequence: TGTGCCAGTCATGGCGAGTACGGAGGCACAGATACGCAGTATTTT.